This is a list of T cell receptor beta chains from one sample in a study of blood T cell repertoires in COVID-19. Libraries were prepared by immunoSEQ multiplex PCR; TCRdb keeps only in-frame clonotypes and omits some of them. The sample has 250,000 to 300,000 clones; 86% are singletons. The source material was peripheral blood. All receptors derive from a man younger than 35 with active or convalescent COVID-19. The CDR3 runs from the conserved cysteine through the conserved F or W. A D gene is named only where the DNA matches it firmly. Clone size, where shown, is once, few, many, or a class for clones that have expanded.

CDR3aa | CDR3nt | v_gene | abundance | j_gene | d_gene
CASSRTLLNYEQYF | TGTGCCAGCAGCCGCACTCTTCTTAACTACGAGCAGTACTTC | TRBV5-5 | . | TRBJ2-7 | .
CASSLSSAGANSPLHF | TGTGCCAGCAGTTTATCGTCCGCAGGGGCCAATTCACCCCTCCACTTT | TRBV28 | . | TRBJ1-6 | .
CAISDSLAGDYNEQFF | TGTGCCATCAGTGATTCACTAGCGGGAGACTACAATGAGCAGTTCTTC | TRBV10-3 | once | TRBJ2-1 | TRBD2
CASKRTFTDTQYF | TGTGCCAGCAAGCGGACCTTCACAGATACGCAGTATTTT | TRBV2 | . | TRBJ2-3 | .
CASSYLAGYNEQFF | TGTGCCAGCAGTTATCTAGCGGGCTACAATGAGCAGTTCTTC | TRBV6-2/TRBV6-3 | . | TRBJ2-1 | TRBD2
CASSLWAVGSSGANVLTF | TGTGCCAGCAGCTTGTGGGCAGTGGGGAGCTCTGGGGCCAACGTCCTGACTTTC | TRBV7-2 | . | TRBJ2-6 | .
CASSPGQGASGLGYEQYF | TGCGCCAGCAGCCCGGGACAGGGGGCGTCTGGGCTCGGCTACGAGCAGTACTTC | TRBV4-1 | . | TRBJ2-7 | TRBD1
CASSRSGGVDEQYF | TGTGCCAGCAGCCGTAGCGGTGGAGTGGACGAGCAGTACTTC | TRBV27 | once | TRBJ2-7 | .
CASSLRRGPHNEQFF | TGTGCCAGCAGCTTAAGGCGAGGGCCACACAATGAGCAGTTCTTC | TRBV7-3 | once | TRBJ2-1 | .
CASRPKTGAFTGELFF | TGTGCCAGCAGGCCGAAAACAGGGGCTTTCACCGGGGAGCTGTTTTTT | TRBV7-2 | . | TRBJ2-2 | TRBD1